The 9 T cell receptor beta chains below were found in one sample sequenced in a study of early T cells in non-severe SARS-CoV-2 infection. One entry per CDR3 protein, called by TCRdb with MiXCR from the 5' RACE reads. The repertoire includes about 80,000 distinct CDR3 sequences, roughly 12% of them detected once, and around 1.1% sits in the top ten. The sample taken for sequencing was whole blood. These receptors were collected from an adult who was a healthcare worker with PCR-confirmed SARS-CoV-2 infection or an uninfected control (not recorded which).

This clonotype was detected ten times or more. The genes are TRBV5-1 and TRBJ2-7; TRBD1 aligns across 10 bases. V was clipped by 4 bases and J by 4 bases; unmatched bases: 5. CDR1 is SGHRS, CDR2 YFSETQ, per germline. This CDR3 contains 14 residues. CDR3: CASSLRDRGYEQYF. In nucleotides, the CDR3 is TGCGCCAGCAGCCTCCGGGACAGGGGTTACGAGCAGTACTTC.

A single count supports this clonotype. This chain uses TRBV28 with TRBJ1-2, with TRBD1 matching over 7 bases. Per germline, CDR1 MDHEN and CDR2 SYDVKM. Trimming cost V 6 bases and J 6 bases; bases outside gene matches: 7. The CDR3 length is 13 residues. The CDR3: CASRLGQLHGYTF. DNA for the CDR3: TGTGCCAGCAGACTGGGACAGCTCCATGGCTACACCTTC.

This clonotype was picked up many times. This chain links TRBV20-1 with TRBJ2-1; 9 bases are shared with TRBD1. With V trimmed by 1 base and J by 4 bases, 8 bases remained unmatched. In germline, CDR1 is DFQATT, CDR2 SNEGSKA (reference sequence). This CDR3 contains 16 residues. CDR3 region: CSARAIYGQGYNEQFF. The CDR3 DNA reads TGCAGTGCTAGAGCGATTTACGGACAGGGGTACAATGAGCAGTTCTTC.

The chain employs TRBV5-6 and TRBJ1-5; tentatively, D is TRBD1 (6 bases). This CDR3 is built from 14 residues. Germline CDR1 and CDR2: SGHDT and YYEEEE. Trimming removed 1 base at V and 6 bases at J, with 11 bases between. In DNA form, the CDR3 reads TGTGCCAGCAGCTTGCAGGGGTTGTTTCAGCCCCAGCATTTT. Protein sequence: CASSLQGLFQPQHF. Looking up the rest from reference TRBV5-6 and TRBJ1-5 gives the full variable domain: DAGVTQSPTHLIKTRGQQVTLRCSPKSGHDTVSWYQQALGQGPQFIFQYYEEEERQRGNFPDRFSGHQFPNYSSELNVNALLLGDSALYLCASSLQGLFQPQHFGDGTRLSIL.

The chain couples TRBV30 to TRBJ2-5; D possibly corresponds to TRBD2 (5 bases). V was shortened by 5 bases and J by 4 bases, with 11 bases between the two germline ends. This CDR3 spans 12 amino acids. From germline, CDR1 is GTSNPN and CDR2 SVGIG (reference sequence). This CDR3 is CAWGSAGETQYF. The CDR3 DNA follows: TGTGCCTGGGGGTCGGCGGGAGAGACCCAGTACTTC.

This clonotype was recorded many times. V gene TRBV30 combines with J gene TRBJ1-5; the D gene is possibly TRBD1 (5 bases). Germline values: CDR1 GTSNPN, CDR2 SVGIG (reference sequence). CDR3 size: 13 residues. The germline V and J ends were trimmed by 2 bases and 3 bases, with 8 bases remaining between them. CDR3 DNA sequence: TGTGCCTGGAGTTTGGGGGACAATCAGCCCCAGCATTTT. It translates to CAWSLGDNQPQHF. The full variable domain, with the rest looked up from reference TRBV30 and TRBJ1-5, is SQTIHQWPATLVQPVGSPLSLECTVEGTSNPNLYWYRQAAGRGLQLLFYSVGIGQISSEVPQNLSASRPQDRQFILSSKKLLLSDSGFYLCAWSLGDNQPQHFGDGTRLSIL.

This clonotype was counted between two and nine times. The chain couples TRBV11-2 to TRBJ1-6; the D is unclear. Germline CDR1 SGHAT, CDR2 FQNNGV. Deletions cut 5 bases from V and 2 bases from J, with 16 bases between. This CDR3 comprises 17 residues. The CDR3 loop is CASSPFGRETYNSPLHF. In DNA, the CDR3 is TGTGCCAGCAGCCCCTTCGGAAGGGAGACCTATAATTCACCCCTCCACTTT. Drawing the rest from reference TRBV11-2 and TRBJ1-6, the complete variable domain is EAGVAQSPRYKIIEKRQSVAFWCNPISGHATLYWYQQILGQGPKLLIQFQNNGVVDDSQLPKDRFSAERLKGVDSTLKIQPAKLEDSAVYLCASSPFGRETYNSPLHFGNGTRLTVT.

The chain employs TRBV11-2 and TRBJ1-3; D uncertain. Germline V CDR1 and CDR2: SGHAT, FQNNGV. This CDR3 is 14 amino acids long. The germline V and J ends were trimmed by 2 bases and 6 bases, with 11 bases remaining between them. Here the CDR3 DNA reads TGTGCCAGCAGCTTATGGACTGGTGTAAACACCATATATTTT. Encoded protein: CASSLWTGVNTIYF. The full variable domain, in which reference TRBV11-2 and TRBJ1-3 provide the parts outside the CDR3, is EAGVAQSPRYKIIEKRQSVAFWCNPISGHATLYWYQQILGQGPKLLIQFQNNGVVDDSQLPKDRFSAERLKGVDSTLKIQPAKLEDSAVYLCASSLWTGVNTIYFGEGSWLTVV.

This clonotype was found a few times. This sequence joins TRBV12-3 or TRBV12-4 and TRBJ2-5, with 7 bases that match TRBD1. Trimming at V came to 3 bases and at J to 5 bases, leaving 9 bases not matched to a gene. This CDR3 has 15 residues. CDR3 in amino acids: CASSFSGTGEETQYF. The CDR3 nucleotides read TGTGCCAGCAGTTTTTCGGGAACAGGGGAGGAGACCCAGTACTTC.